The clone carrying this T cell receptor delta chain is large by share. Other DNA sequences of this sample code for an identical CDR3. This entry is derived from a study of gamma-delta T cells after stem cell transplantation. CDR1 and CDR2 from the germline V gene are GEAIGNYY and EKD. This CDR3 contains 20 residues. After removal of 3 bases from V and 0 bases from J, the junction contained 13 bases not matched to a gene. TCRdb re-called clones from the RT-PCR reads via CATT. There are roughly 1,300 delta-chain clones in the sample; under 3.5% occur only once, and roughly 13% lies in the top ten. The specimen sequenced was gamma-delta T cells. This clonotype was obtained from a human donor. It is not recorded whose cells these are; they may come from a transplant donor. J is TRDJ2 and V is TRDV2, with 12 nucleotides matching TRDD3. The CDR3 spells CACDPILGDTLGALTAQLFF. The CDR3 DNA follows: TGTGCCTGTGACCCTATCCTGGGGGATACGCTGGGAGCTTTGACAGCACAACTCTTCTTT.